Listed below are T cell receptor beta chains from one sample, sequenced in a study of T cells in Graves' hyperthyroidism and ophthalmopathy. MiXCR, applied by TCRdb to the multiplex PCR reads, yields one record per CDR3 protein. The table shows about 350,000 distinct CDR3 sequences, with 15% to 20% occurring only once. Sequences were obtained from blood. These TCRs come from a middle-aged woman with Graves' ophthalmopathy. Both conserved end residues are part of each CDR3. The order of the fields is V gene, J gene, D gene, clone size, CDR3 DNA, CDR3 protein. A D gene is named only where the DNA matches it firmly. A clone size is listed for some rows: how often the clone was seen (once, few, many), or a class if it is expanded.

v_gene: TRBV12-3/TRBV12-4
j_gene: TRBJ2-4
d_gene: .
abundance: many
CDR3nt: TGTGCCAGCAGTTCTTCCCCCCCAACTCTAGACGGGTCAACAGCCAAAAACATTCAGTACTTC
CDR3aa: CASSSSPPTLDGSTAKNIQYF

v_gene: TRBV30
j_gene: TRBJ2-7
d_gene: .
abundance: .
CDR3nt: TGTGCCTGGAGTGCCGGGCCCCCCCTTCACGAGCAGTACTTC
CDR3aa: CAWSAGPPLHEQYF

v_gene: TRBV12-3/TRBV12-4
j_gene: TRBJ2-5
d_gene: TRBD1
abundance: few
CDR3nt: TGTGCCAGCAGTCCTTATGGCGCGACAGGGGATCAAGAGACCCAGTACTTC
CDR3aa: CASSPYGATGDQETQYF

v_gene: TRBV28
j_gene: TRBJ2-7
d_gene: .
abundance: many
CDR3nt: TGTGCCAGCAGACCGACCGGGACATTCAACTACGAGCAGTACTTC
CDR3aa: CASRPTGTFNYEQYF

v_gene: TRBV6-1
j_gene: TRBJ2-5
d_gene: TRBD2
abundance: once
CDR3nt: TGTGCCAGCAGTGCCCGGACTAGCGGCCTCCAAGAGACCCAGTACTTC
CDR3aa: CASSARTSGLQETQYF

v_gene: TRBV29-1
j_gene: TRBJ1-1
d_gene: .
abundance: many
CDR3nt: TGCAGCGTTGAAAGTGGTCCCTCCGGGGTCACTGAAGCTTTCTTT
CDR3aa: CSVESGPSGVTEAFF

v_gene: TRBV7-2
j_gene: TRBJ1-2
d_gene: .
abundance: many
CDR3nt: TGTGCCAGCAGCTCGGCGAGTCAGATCTATGGCTACACCTTC
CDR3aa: CASSSASQIYGYTF

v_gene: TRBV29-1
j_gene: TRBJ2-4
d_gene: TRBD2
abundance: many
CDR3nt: TGCAGCGTTCAGACTAGCGGGCTAAACATTCAGTACTTC
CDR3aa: CSVQTSGLNIQYF

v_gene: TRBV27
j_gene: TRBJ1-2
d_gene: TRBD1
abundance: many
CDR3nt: TGTGCCAGCAGCCTCCTTGGGACAGGGGGCTATGTAAGTGGCTACACCTTC
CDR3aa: CASSLLGTGGYVSGYTF

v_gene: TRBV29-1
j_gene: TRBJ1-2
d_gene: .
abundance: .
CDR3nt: TGCAGCGTGGGGATTGGGTGGGGGGTGGATGGCTACACCTTC
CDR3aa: CSVGIGWGVDGYTF

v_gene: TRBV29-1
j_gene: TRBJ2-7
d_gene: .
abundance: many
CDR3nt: TGCAGCGTTGAGGTGACCAACTACGAGCAGTACTTC
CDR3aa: CSVEVTNYEQYF

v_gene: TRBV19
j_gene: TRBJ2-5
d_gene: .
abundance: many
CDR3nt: TGTGCCAGTAGTATGAAGGCAGAACAAGAGACCCAGTACTTC
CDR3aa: CASSMKAEQETQYF

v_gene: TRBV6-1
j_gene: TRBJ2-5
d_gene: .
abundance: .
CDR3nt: TGTGCCAGCAGTGCGATAGCGGAGCAAGAGACCCAGTACTTC
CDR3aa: CASSAIAEQETQYF

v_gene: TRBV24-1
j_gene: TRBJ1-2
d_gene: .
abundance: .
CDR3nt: TGTGCCACCAGTGGGGGTTCGGATGGCTACACCTTC
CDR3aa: CATSGGSDGYTF

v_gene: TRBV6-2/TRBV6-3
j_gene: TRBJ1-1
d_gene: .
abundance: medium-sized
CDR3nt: TGTGCCAGCAGTTACCCGTCACCCATAAACTTTGAAGCTTTCTTT
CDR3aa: CASSYPSPINFEAFF

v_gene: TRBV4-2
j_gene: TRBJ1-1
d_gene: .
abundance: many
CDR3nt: TGTGCCAGCAGCCAAGCGGTAGGGAGATCACCTGAAGCTTTCTTT
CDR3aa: CASSQAVGRSPEAFF

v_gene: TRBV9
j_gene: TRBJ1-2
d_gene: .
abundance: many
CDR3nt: TGTGCCAGCAGCCCTAAAACGGTCGGTGGCTACACCTTC
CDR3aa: CASSPKTVGGYTF

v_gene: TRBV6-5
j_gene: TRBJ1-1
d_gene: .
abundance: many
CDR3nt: TGTGCCAGCAGTTCCCCCGGGACACCGAACACTGAAGCTTTCTTT
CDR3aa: CASSSPGTPNTEAFF

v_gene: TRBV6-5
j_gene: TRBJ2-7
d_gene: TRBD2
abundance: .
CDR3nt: TGTGCCAGCAGTTCGGGACTAGCGGGATGGGACGAGCAGTACTTC
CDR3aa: CASSSGLAGWDEQYF